The 5 T cell receptor beta chains below all came from one sample that was sequenced in a study of OX40 agonist ivuxolimab in advanced cancers. Clones were sequenced by immunoSEQ multiplex PCR, and TCRdb holds only the in-frame ones, with some missing. The table lists 65,000 to 95,000 clones, roughly 92% of them singletons. The specimen comprised CD4+ or CD8+ T cells sorted from blood, sampled in a trial of the OX40 agonist ivuxolimab. The receptors were gathered from an adult with an advanced solid tumor such as melanoma, head and neck, liver or kidney cancer.

V usage is TRBV7-9 and J usage is TRBJ1-2, with 7 bases fitting TRBD1. This CDR3 region has 12 residues. The V and J ends lost 5 bases and 13 bases, in that order; junction bases with no gene match: 10. Per germline, CDR1 SEHNR and CDR2 FQNEAQ (reference sequence). DNA for the CDR3: TGTGCCAGCAGCACTACACAGGGGCCCTCCACCTTC. Its translation: CASSTTQGPSTF.

This rearrangement joins TRBV11-2 to TRBJ2-7, with D hard to call. CDR1 and CDR2 (germline): SGHAT, FQNNGV. The CDR3 totals 12 residues. V lost 0 bases, J lost 6 bases, and 6 bases lay in between. CDR3 DNA sequence: TGTGCCAGCAGCTTAGATCCAGGCGAGCAGTACTTC. It is translated as CASSLDPGEQYF.

This clone came up once. The V gene is TRBV29-1, the J gene TRBJ2-1; no clear D gene. V shed 3 bases and J shed 6 bases, with 12 bases lying between them. CDR3 size: 13 residues. Germline-derived CDR1 and CDR2 are SQVTM and ANQGSEA. CDR3 region: CSVEPQYGNEQFF. The DNA for the CDR3 is TGCAGCGTTGAGCCCCAATATGGCAATGAGCAGTTCTTC.

J is TRBJ2-1 and V is TRBV9, with 7 bases that match TRBD1. V was pared by 4 bases and J by 8 bases, with 9 bases of the junction left unmatched. The CDR3 consists of 14 residues. CDR1 is SGDLS, CDR2 YYNGEE, per germline. The CDR3 bases are TGTGCCAGCAGCTCCTACAGGGGTAGGGATGAGCAGTTCTTC. This sequence encodes CASSSYRGRDEQFF.

The chain has TRBV4-3 and TRBJ1-1; TRBD1 matches 7 bases. CDR1 and CDR2 (germline): LGHNA, YSLEER. The CDR3 has 17 residues. The V and J ends lost 4 bases and 0 bases, in that order; junction bases with no gene match: 11. CDR3 DNA sequence: TGCGCCAGCAGCCCTAACAGTAGGGGGCGCGTGAACACTGAAGCTTTCTTT. It encodes CASSPNSRGRVNTEAFF.